The 30 T cell receptor beta chains listed next were all sequenced from one sample in a study of T-cell reconstitution after alpha-beta-depleted transplantation in children. The library targeted TCRbeta and was prepared with unique molecular identifiers. TCRdb re-analysed the PCR reads in MiXCR, keeping a single row per CDR3 protein. The data contain approximately 500,000 distinct CDR3 sequences, 25% to 30% of them seen just once; the ten biggest clones take up 35% to 40%. This sample comprised PBMCs, obtained before TCRalphabeta/CD19-depleted stem cell transplant. The source is a boy in the first two years of life with Wiskott-Aldrich syndrome, due to receive a stem cell transplant.

V and J are TRBV7-2 and TRBJ2-5; 15 bases match TRBD2. Germline V CDR1 and CDR2: SGHTA, FQGNSA. V shed 4 bases, J shed 5 bases, and the junction held 5 bases outside the gene matches. The CDR3 is made up of 16 amino acids. CDR3 nucleotides: TGTGCCAGCAGCTCGGGACTAGCGGGAGGACCGGAGACCCAGTACTTC. It codes for CASSSGLAGGPETQYF.

This chain uses TRBV6-5 with TRBJ2-1, with D perhaps matching TRBD1 (6 bases). Trimming took off 4 bases at V and 2 bases at J, with 21 bases between the two ends. The CDR3 is 18 amino acids. Germline V gene sequence: CDR1 MNHEY, CDR2 SVGAGI. CDR3 in DNA: TGTGCCAGCAGTTCCGGACAGCTTATTTTGAGCCCCTACAATGAGCAGTTCTTC. The encoded protein is CASSSGQLILSPYNEQFF.

This clonotype was recorded a few times. The chain is built from TRBV19 and TRBJ2-1, with unresolved D. This CDR3 has 15 amino acids. Trimming pared 5 bases from V and 0 bases from J, leaving 11 bases between. CDR1 and CDR2 (germline): LNHDA, SQIVND (reference sequence). CDR3 protein: CASSVQCASYNEQFF. The DNA of the CDR3 is TGTGCCAGTAGTGTTCAGTGTGCCTCCTACAATGAGCAGTTCTTC.

This clonotype appeared a few times. The chain combines TRBV10-2 with TRBJ2-5, with a weak D call TRBD2 (6 bases). Germline CDR1 reads WSHSY; CDR2 reads SAAADI. The CDR3 sequence is 14 residues long. V was clipped by 2 bases and J by 4 bases, with 11 bases between them. The CDR3 nucleotides read TGCGCCAGCAGTGAGGCTCTAGCGAGAGAGACCCAGTACTTC. Translation gives CASSEALARETQYF.

This chain uses TRBV20-1 with TRBJ2-5, with TRBD2 matching 9 bases. The CDR3 is 17 residues long. V lost 3 bases to trimming and J lost 4 bases; unmatched junction nucleotides: 15. Germline CDR1 DFQATT, CDR2 SNEGSKA (reference sequence). The DNA of the CDR3 is TGCAGTGCTAGGCCCCCCCTGGGGGCGGGAGGGCCAGAGACCCAGTACTTC. Protein: CSARPPLGAGGPETQYF.

The gene calls are TRBV10-3 and TRBJ1-1; D is possibly TRBD1 (5 bases). Germline CDR1 ENHRY, CDR2 SYGVKD. The CDR3 is 13 amino acids. V lost 10 bases to trimming and J lost 1 base, with 13 bases between them. For the CDR3, the DNA is TGTGCCACCGCGGGACGTTCGAACACTGAAGCTTTCTTT. It specifies CATAGRSNTEAFF.

The V and J genes are TRBV21-1 and TRBJ2-1; TRBD1 was called by the table and not checked on the DNA. TRBV21-1 is classified as a pseudogene. This CDR3 is built from 18 residues. The CDR3, as DNA: TGTGCCAGCAGCAAAAGGACAACTGATCCGCAAACCTACAATGAGCAGTTCTTC. Translated: CASSKRTTDPQTYNEQFF.

The chain joins TRBV19 to TRBJ1-1, with D perhaps TRBD1 (5 bases). Germline V gene sequence: CDR1 LNHDA, CDR2 SQIVND (reference sequence). The CDR3 contains 18 residues. Trimming removed 3 bases at V and 5 bases at J, with 25 bases between. The CDR3 loop is CASSMNARLGQAGTEAFF. In nucleotides, the CDR3 is TGTGCCAGTAGTATGAATGCCAGGCTGGGGCAGGCCGGGACTGAAGCTTTCTTT.

The CDR3 is CASRIQGGRTGELFF. The CDR3 DNA reads as TGTGCCAGCAGAATACAGGGGGGGAGGACCGGGGAGCTGTTTTTT. The V call is TRBV12-3 or TRBV12-4, the J call TRBJ2-2; a possible D gene is TRBD1 (8 bases). Trimming took 6 bases from V and 5 from J, leaving 16 bases between them. CDR3 length: 15 amino acids.

This chain connects TRBV7-8 to TRBJ2-3, with D possibly matching TRBD1 (6 bases). Trimming shortened V by 5 bases and J by 3 bases, and 12 bases separated the two germline ends. Germline V CDR1 and CDR2: SGHVS, FQNEAQ. The CDR3 is made up of 14 amino acids. The CDR3 reads CASSPATGTDTQYF. The CDR3 nucleotides read TGTGCCAGCAGCCCAGCTACAGGGACAGATACGCAGTATTTT.

The sample holds a few counts of this clonotype. This chain uses TRBV5-1 with TRBJ1-2, with D unresolved. Deletions cut 0 bases from V and 6 bases from J, with 9 bases between. The CDR3 runs 13 residues. Germline V gene sequence: CDR1 SGHRS, CDR2 YFSETQ. The CDR3 sequence is CASSLDGVDGYTF. The CDR3 DNA follows: TGCGCCAGCAGCTTGGACGGAGTCGATGGCTACACCTTC. Using reference TRBV5-1 and TRBJ1-2 for the parts outside the CDR3, the full variable domain is KAGVTQTPRYLIKTRGQQVTLSCSPISGHRSVSWYQQTPGQGLQFLFEYFSETQRNKGNFPGRFSGRQFSNSRSEMNVSTLELGDSALYLCASSLDGVDGYTFGSGTRLTVV.

J is TRBJ2-4 and V is TRBV5-1; D call uncertain. This CDR3 region has 14 residues. Germline V CDR1 and CDR2: SGHRS, YFSETQ. The V end lost 1 base, the J end lost 3 bases, and 8 bases lay between the germline ends. The CDR3 protein is CASSLTRNKNIQYF. Written as DNA, the CDR3 is TGCGCCAGCAGCTTGACGCGGAACAAAAACATTCAGTACTTC.

This clonotype was observed a few times. V and J are TRBV5-4 and TRBJ2-6; D remains unclear. CDR3 length equals 14 residues. Germline V gene sequence: CDR1 SGHNT, CDR2 YYREEE (reference sequence). Trimming took off 3 bases at V and 0 bases at J, with 4 bases between the two ends. This CDR3 is CASSSVSGANVLTF. The CDR3 bases are TGTGCCAGCAGCTCGGTCTCTGGGGCCAACGTCCTGACTTTC.

This clonotype was seen only a few times. The rearrangement uses TRBV29-1 and TRBJ2-1, with 9 positions matching TRBD2. The CDR3 loop spans 13 amino acids. Germline V gives CDR1 SQVTM, CDR2 ANQGSEA. V was clipped by 6 bases and J by 7 bases; unmatched bases: 7. The CDR3 coding sequence is TGCAGCGTGCGCGGGAGGGCCAAGAATGAGCAGTTCTTC. Its protein is CSVRGRAKNEQFF.

Only a few counts were recorded for this clonotype. The genes are TRBV5-1 and TRBJ1-6; no clear D gene. This CDR3 comprises 14 residues. CDR1 is SGHRS and CDR2 is YFSETQ in the germline V gene. V dropped 2 bases and J dropped 6 bases, with 9 bases sitting between them. Written as DNA, the CDR3 is TGCGCCAGCAGCTTTACAGATAGTAATTCACCCCTCCACTTT. Translating gives CASSFTDSNSPLHF.

This chain links TRBV12-3 or TRBV12-4 with TRBJ1-6, with D possibly being TRBD1 (6 bases). This CDR3 spans 14 amino acids. V was pared by 4 bases and J by 6 bases, with 10 bases between. CDR3 loop: CASSWTDFNSPLHF. The CDR3 nucleotides read TGTGCCAGCAGTTGGACAGATTTTAATTCACCCCTCCACTTT.

This clonotype was detected a few times. The chain combines TRBV29-1 with TRBJ1-1; perhaps TRBD1 as D (5 bases). Trimming shortened V by 5 bases and J by 1 base, and 8 bases separated the two germline ends. The CDR3 has 12 residues. Per germline, CDR1 SQVTM and CDR2 ANQGSEA. CDR3 DNA: TGCAGCGTTCCAGGGAAGAACACTGAAGCTTTCTTT. Amino acid sequence: CSVPGKNTEAFF.

This chain joins TRBV20-1 and TRBJ2-3; D may be TRBD1 or TRBD2 (6 bases each). The CDR3 is made up of 14 amino acids. CDR1 is DFQATT, CDR2 SNEGSKA, per germline (reference sequence). Trimming left V 5 bases short and J 1 base short, with 13 bases between. In DNA form, the CDR3 reads TGCAGTGCTGCCAGGGGACTCCGCACAGATACGCAGTATTTT. Encoded protein: CSAARGLRTDTQYF.

This clonotype was observed a few times. The chain recombines TRBV6-1 with TRBJ2-2, with unresolved D. V lost 6 bases and J 2 bases, leaving 7 bases between the germline ends. CDR1 and CDR2 from the germline V gene are MNHNS and SASEGT. This CDR3 comprises 13 residues. CDR3 amino acids: CASRRPNTGELFF. CDR3 coding DNA: TGTGCCAGCAGGCGACCAAACACCGGGGAGCTGTTTTTT.

This clonotype was picked up a small number of times. The CDR3 DNA sequence: TGCGCCAGCAGCTTGGCTCCAGGAGACTTAGAGACCCAGTACTTC. Amino acids: CASSLAPGDLETQYF. The V gene is TRBV5-1, the J gene TRBJ2-5, with D uncertain. The germline gives CDR1 SGHRS, CDR2 YFSETQ. V was trimmed by 0 bases and J by 4 bases, leaving 13 bases between them. The CDR3 is 15 residues long.

This chain links TRBV20-1 with TRBJ2-1; D is possibly TRBD1 or TRBD2 (5 bases each). The V end was cut by 0 bases, the J end by 10 bases, with 16 bases between. Germline CDR1 is DFQATT and CDR2 is SNEGSKA (reference sequence). This CDR3 region has 14 residues. This chain's CDR3 is CSAREGTGTGEQFF. CDR3 nucleotides: TGCAGTGCTAGAGAGGGGACCGGGACGGGGGAGCAGTTCTTC.

This clonotype was picked up one time. The gene calls are TRBV10-1 and TRBJ2-3; 9 bases fit TRBD1. Per germline, CDR1 WNHNN and CDR2 SYGVQD (reference sequence). CDR3 size: 15 residues. Trimming took 6 bases from V and 2 from J; bases not matched to a gene: 6. The CDR3 DNA is TGCGCCAGCAGGCGACAGGGGGTGATCACAGATACGCAGTATTTT. It is translated as CASRRQGVITDTQYF.

The sample holds many counts of this clonotype. V usage is TRBV27 and J usage is TRBJ2-1; 9 positions match TRBD2. This CDR3 is 15 amino acids long. CDR1 is MNHEY and CDR2 is SMNVEV in the germline V gene (reference sequence). V dropped 7 bases and J dropped 9; count of bases not matched to a gene: 13. The CDR3 loop is CASTLWGSGSSEQFF. For the CDR3, the DNA is TGTGCCAGCACATTATGGGGTAGCGGGAGTTCTGAGCAGTTCTTC.

The chain couples TRBV27 to TRBJ2-7; D might be TRBD2 (5 bases). Germline V gene sequence: CDR1 MNHEY, CDR2 SMNVEV (reference sequence). This CDR3 has 13 residues. V lost 6 bases, J lost 3 bases, and 12 bases lay in between. This CDR3 is CASRHNRDYEQYF. Here the CDR3 DNA reads TGTGCCAGCAGACACAACCGGGACTACGAGCAGTACTTC.

This clonotype was counted only a few times. This chain links TRBV20-1 with TRBJ2-5; perhaps TRBD2 as D (6 bases). CDR1 is DFQATT, CDR2 SNEGSKA, per germline (reference sequence). V lost 5 bases to trimming and J lost 2 bases, with 12 bases between them. There are 13 residues in the CDR3. The CDR3: CSALRLEQETQYF. Here the CDR3 DNA reads TGCAGTGCTTTGAGACTAGAACAAGAGACCCAGTACTTC.

The chain links TRBV20-1 to TRBJ2-7; D not resolved. The germline gives CDR1 DFQATT, CDR2 SNEGSKA (reference sequence). The CDR3 is 16 amino acids. V was trimmed by 3 bases and J by 1 base, leaving 19 bases between them. The CDR3 nucleotides are TGCAGTGCTAGCGTCATGGCAGGTGCTCTTTCCTACGAGCAGTACTTC. Translation gives CSASVMAGALSYEQYF.

This clonotype was detected a few times. V and J are TRBV5-5 and TRBJ1-5, with D perhaps matching TRBD1 (6 bases). V gave up 2 bases and J gave up 2 bases, with 11 bases separating them. Germline V CDR1 and CDR2: SGHKS, YYEKEE (reference sequence). CDR3 size: 15 residues. DNA for the CDR3: TGTGCCAGCAGCTTTGCTCCAGGGGGCAATCAGCCCCAGCATTTT. Encoded protein: CASSFAPGGNQPQHF.

The table lists this clonotype with a few counts. This chain links TRBV2 with TRBJ1-5; 7 nucleotides line up with TRBD1. The CDR3 is 18 amino acids. Trimming took 4 bases from V and 1 from J; bases not matched to a gene: 13. The germline gives CDR1 SNHLY, CDR2 FYNNEI. For the CDR3, the DNA is TGTGCCAGCAGTGGGAGAGGGGGCGAGAGTAACAGCAATCAGCCCCAGCATTTT. This codes for CASSGRGGESNSNQPQHF.

This clonotype has more than one count but fewer than ten. This chain connects TRBV27 to TRBJ2-1; 10 nucleotides align to TRBD2. Losses at the gene ends were 5 bases for V and 7 bases for J; bases not matched to a gene: 14. The CDR3 runs to 17 residues. Germline CDR1 is MNHEY and CDR2 is SMNVEV (reference sequence). The CDR3 spells CASSIIRLAGEDNEQFF. Written as DNA, the CDR3 is TGTGCCAGCAGTATCATCCGTCTAGCGGGAGAGGATAATGAGCAGTTCTTC.

The V call is TRBV28, the J call TRBJ1-4; 7 nucleotides line up with TRBD1. The V segment lost 6 bases and the J segment 0 bases; nucleotides outside the gene matches: 10. Germline CDR1 MDHEN, CDR2 SYDVKM. CDR3 size: 17 residues. This chain's CDR3 is CASSPLIQGATNEKLFF. CDR3 sequence (DNA): TGTGCCAGCAGCCCCTTGATCCAGGGGGCAACTAATGAAAAACTGTTTTTT.